This T cell receptor (beta chain) appears in the sequencing data of a study of blood T cell repertoires in COVID-19 (dated by TCRdb to the early 2020s). Background for the entire study: Samples from collaborators originated in the United States, Italy and Spain and spanned both the acute and convalescent phases of COVID-19. Where available, HLA class I and class II types were obtained from metadata supplied by the sample provider rather than from assay-based typing. Deeply sampled blood TCRbeta repertoires from subjects exposed to, actively infected with, or recovered from COVID-19 were included in the dataset. The material from the prospective study consisted of cDNA or gDNA derived from T cells, B-cell-depleted T cells, or PBMCs. Sample metadata almost always included a de-identified subject ID, COVID-19 status, age in years and sex. Samples were obtained from the ongoing ImmuneRACE study (first 160 participants) and from 1,254 subjects provided by 6 global collaborators. The repertoires were released in a freely available public database intended as a resource for research on the immune response to SARS-CoV-2. The investigation overall reported the following: How much clinical and demographic metadata was included differed by source and by participant, and the metadata was provided uncurated.

Each collaborating institution followed its own protocols to collect whole blood in K2EDTA tubes. For TCRbeta analysis, collaborators shipped samples in one of three forms: frozen whole blood, isolated PBMCs, or DNA extracted from either of those sample types. The germline V gene sets CDR1 to SGHVS and CDR2 to FQNEAQ. The CDR3 holds 23 amino acids from the cysteine to the phenylalanine. The sequence is cut down to CDR3 DNA, 69 bases in frame from base 1. The V end loses 5 bases and the J end loses 6 bases, and a stretch of 42 bases separates them. The immunoSEQ Assay, a bias-controlled multiplex PCR, was used to amplify TCRbeta CDR3 regions from genomic DNA. Regarding the original processing steps: Within the assay, amplification of reference gene primers was used to estimate how many nucleated cells each sample contained. To quantify the absolute abundance of each unique TCRbeta CDR3 rearrangement, sequence reads were collapsed and filtered. Productive Simpson clonality was computed per sample as the square root of Simpson's diversity index over productive rearrangements. TCRdb retrieved this table from immuneACCESS and kept in-frame rearrangements only. Not all clones are present; in checked studies, unresolved V genes account for under half, and no reason is known for the remainder. Clone size and V and J calls were adopted from that table, with D and trimming inferred from the DNA. The sample table contains approximately 74,000 clones; only one count was recorded for approximately 88% of them. Clones ranked in the top ten supply approximately 2.5% of the sample.

On this clone: Its antigen target is currently unknown. No much larger clone exists at a distance of one base, and base qualities are not known.

This receptor was taken from a man aged 80 or over with active or convalescent COVID-19. The sequenced material came from peripheral blood. The V gene is TRBV7-8 and the J gene is TRBJ2-3; TRBD2 is a possible D gene, resting on 8 matching bases. The CDR3 loop reads CASSPTDRLRGSGRISPQDTQYF. The bases are TGTGCCAGCAGCCCAACGGACAGGCTTCGGGGGAGCGGGAGAATATCACCACAGGATACGCAGTATTTT.